The clone carrying this T cell receptor beta chain has a count of ten or more. Its antigen is currently unknown. These patients, aged 18 to 65, had recently diagnosed hyperthyroidism lasting under 2 months. Patients were excluded for uncontrolled infection, other autoimmune disease, pregnancy or lactation. Using roughly 9.4 ml of fresh peripheral blood, PBMCs were prepared. These data are taken from a study of T cells in Graves' hyperthyroidism and ophthalmopathy. General observations from the study: The model foresaw ophthalmopathy a median approximately 6.1 months prior to onset.

Amplified TCR beta CDR3 regions derived from RNA transcripts. The TCR CDR3 was amplified in a first-round RT-PCR using the HTBI primer set. MiXCR, applied by TCRdb to the multiplex PCR reads, yields one record per CDR3 protein. The sample consists of fewer than 850,000 distinct CDR3 sequences, 15% to 20% of them appearing once. The CDR3 extends over 16 amino acids. Germline-derived CDR1 and CDR2 are MNHNS and SASEGT. V dropped 5 bases and J dropped 0 bases, with 14 bases sitting between them. The origin of this receptor is a man over 45 with Graves' hyperthyroidism. The sample was blood. The chain recombines TRBV6-1 with TRBJ1-5; D is possibly TRBD1 (6 bases). CDR3 bases: TGTGCCAGCAGTCAATGGACAGTGAATAGCAATCAGCCCCAGCATTTT. Encoded protein: CASSQWTVNSNQPQHF.